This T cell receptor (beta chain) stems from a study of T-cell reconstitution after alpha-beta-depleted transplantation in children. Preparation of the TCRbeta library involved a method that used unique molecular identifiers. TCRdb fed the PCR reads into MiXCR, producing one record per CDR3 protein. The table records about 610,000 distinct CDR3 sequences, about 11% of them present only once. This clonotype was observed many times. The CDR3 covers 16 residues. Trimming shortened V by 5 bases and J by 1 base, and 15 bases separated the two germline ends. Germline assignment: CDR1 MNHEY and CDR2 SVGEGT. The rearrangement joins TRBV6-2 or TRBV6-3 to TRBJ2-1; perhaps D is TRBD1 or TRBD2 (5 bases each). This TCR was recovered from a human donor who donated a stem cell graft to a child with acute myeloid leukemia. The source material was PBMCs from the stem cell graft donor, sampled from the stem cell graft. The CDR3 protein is CASSPGASPSYNEQFF. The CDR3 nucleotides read TGTGCCAGCAGTCCCGGGGCCAGCCCTTCCTACAATGAGCAGTTCTTC.